The rows below give T cell receptor beta chains drawn from one sample of a study of cytomegalovirus exposure and HLA in healthy donors. Assay used: immunoSEQ multiplex PCR; TCRdb lists only in-frame clones, some missing. Seen here are about 160,000 clones, more than 65% observed once, and the top ten hold about 6%. Sequencing was performed on PBMCs. The receptors derive from a man between 50 and 59 years old in good health and CMV-seropositive. Each CDR3 is given with its conserved first and last residue. The order of the fields is CDR3 DNA, CDR3 protein, J gene, V gene, clone size, D gene. The D gene is left open where the match is weak. Size values are once, few and many counts, or a class for expanded clones, and some rows have none.

CDR3nt: TGTGCCAGCAGTTCAGGGACAGGGCCCTATAATTCACCCCTCCACTTT; CDR3aa: CASSSGTGPYNSPLHF; j_gene: TRBJ1-6; v_gene: TRBV7-9; abundance: -; d_gene: TRBD1
CDR3nt: TGTGCCAGTGCGACAGGCTCTGGAAACACCATATATTTT; CDR3aa: CASATGSGNTIYF; j_gene: TRBJ1-3; v_gene: TRBV19; abundance: -; d_gene: -
CDR3nt: TGTGCCAGCAGTGAAGCCAGGGTCACGAATTCACCCCTCCACTTT; CDR3aa: CASSEARVTNSPLHF; j_gene: TRBJ1-6; v_gene: TRBV6-1; abundance: -; d_gene: -
CDR3nt: TGTGCCAGCAGCCCTCTCCCGGAGGTAGCGGAGTACCAAGAGACCCAGTACTTC; CDR3aa: CASSPLPEVAEYQETQYF; j_gene: TRBJ2-5; v_gene: TRBV11-3; abundance: -; d_gene: -
CDR3nt: TGTGCCAGCAGCTTAAGGATAGCGGGGGGGTACAATGAGCAGTTCTTC; CDR3aa: CASSLRIAGGYNEQFF; j_gene: TRBJ2-1; v_gene: TRBV5-4; abundance: few; d_gene: TRBD2
CDR3nt: TGTGCCAGCAGTGACACCTATGAGCAGTTCTTC; CDR3aa: CASSDTYEQFF; j_gene: TRBJ2-1; v_gene: TRBV6-5; abundance: -; d_gene: -
CDR3nt: TGTGCCAGCAGCTCTGAGGGATGGAGCACAGATACGCAGTATTTT; CDR3aa: CASSSEGWSTDTQYF; j_gene: TRBJ2-3; v_gene: TRBV5-6; abundance: -; d_gene: -
CDR3nt: TGCGCCAGCAGCCCAGGGGATTCTAATGAAAAACTGTTTTTT; CDR3aa: CASSPGDSNEKLFF; j_gene: TRBJ1-4; v_gene: TRBV4-1; abundance: -; d_gene: -
CDR3nt: TGTGCCAGTTCAAAGACAGGTACTAATCAGCCCCAGCATTTT; CDR3aa: CASSKTGTNQPQHF; j_gene: TRBJ1-5; v_gene: TRBV2; abundance: -; d_gene: -
CDR3nt: TGTGCCTGGAGTGGGGGAGGCGGTAATGAAAAACTGTTTTTT; CDR3aa: CAWSGGGGNEKLFF; j_gene: TRBJ1-4; v_gene: TRBV30; abundance: -; d_gene: -
CDR3nt: TGTGCCATCAGTGAAGAGACTAGTCACTACAATGAGCAGTTCTTC; CDR3aa: CAISEETSHYNEQFF; j_gene: TRBJ2-1; v_gene: TRBV10-3; abundance: -; d_gene: -
CDR3nt: TGTGCCAGCAGCTCCAGGGGGTACAGTTCAGATACGCAGTATTTT; CDR3aa: CASSSRGYSSDTQYF; j_gene: TRBJ2-3; v_gene: TRBV5-6; abundance: -; d_gene: TRBD1
CDR3nt: TGTGCCAGCAGCTTAGAGCGGGGGCTCTATGGCTACACCTTC; CDR3aa: CASSLERGLYGYTF; j_gene: TRBJ1-2; v_gene: TRBV7-2; abundance: -; d_gene: -
CDR3nt: TGTGCCACCAGCAGAGGATACCGGGACACTGGACCTGAAGCTTTCTTT; CDR3aa: CATSRGYRDTGPEAFF; j_gene: TRBJ1-1; v_gene: TRBV15; abundance: -; d_gene: -
CDR3nt: TGCAGCGTTGAAGATCCACAGGGGGAGGACTATGGCTACACCTTC; CDR3aa: CSVEDPQGEDYGYTF; j_gene: TRBJ1-2; v_gene: TRBV29-1; abundance: -; d_gene: TRBD1
CDR3nt: TGTGCCACCAGCAGTCCTTGGGACAGGTCAAACACCGGGGAGCTGTTTTTT; CDR3aa: CATSSPWDRSNTGELFF; j_gene: TRBJ2-2; v_gene: TRBV15; abundance: -; d_gene: TRBD1
CDR3nt: TGTGCTTCAGCGGGAGAATACACAGATACGCAGTATTTT; CDR3aa: CASAGEYTDTQYF; j_gene: TRBJ2-3; v_gene: TRBV4-2; abundance: -; d_gene: TRBD2
CDR3nt: TGCGCCAGCAGGGAGACAGGGCCAAACACCGGGGAGCTGTTTTTT; CDR3aa: CASRETGPNTGELFF; j_gene: TRBJ2-2; v_gene: TRBV5-1; abundance: -; d_gene: TRBD1
CDR3nt: TGTGCCGGGTGGGACAGTCTACAAGAGACCCAGTACTTC; CDR3aa: CAGWDSLQETQYF; j_gene: TRBJ2-5; v_gene: TRBV2; abundance: -; d_gene: TRBD1
CDR3nt: TGTGCCAGCAGTTTAGGCGGCAAAAACATTCAGTACTTC; CDR3aa: CASSLGGKNIQYF; j_gene: TRBJ2-4; v_gene: TRBV27; abundance: -; d_gene: -
CDR3nt: TGTGCCAGCAGCGTAGAAGGGACAGGAAACACCATATATTTT; CDR3aa: CASSVEGTGNTIYF; j_gene: TRBJ1-3; v_gene: TRBV9; abundance: -; d_gene: -
CDR3nt: TGTGCCAGCAGCCCATCACTGGACAGGACTTCCTACAATGAGCAGTTCTTC; CDR3aa: CASSPSLDRTSYNEQFF; j_gene: TRBJ2-1; v_gene: TRBV5-4; abundance: -; d_gene: TRBD1
CDR3nt: TGTGCCAGCAGCTTGAGGACAGGGGCCTATGGCTACACCTTC; CDR3aa: CASSLRTGAYGYTF; j_gene: TRBJ1-2; v_gene: TRBV5-4; abundance: -; d_gene: TRBD1
CDR3nt: TGTGCCAGCAGCTTACTAGCACCGAGCTCCTACAATGAGCAGTTCTTC; CDR3aa: CASSLLAPSSYNEQFF; j_gene: TRBJ2-1; v_gene: TRBV5-6; abundance: -; d_gene: -
CDR3nt: TGTGCCAGCAGTGAATGGGCGAACACTGAAGCTTTCTTT; CDR3aa: CASSEWANTEAFF; j_gene: TRBJ1-1; v_gene: TRBV6-1; abundance: -; d_gene: -
CDR3nt: TGTGCCAGCAGCCTCAATCCGGGACTAGCGGAACAAGATACGCAGTATTTT; CDR3aa: CASSLNPGLAEQDTQYF; j_gene: TRBJ2-3; v_gene: TRBV5-6; abundance: -; d_gene: TRBD2
CDR3nt: TGTGCCAGCAGCTTGAGGGACAGATACAATGAGCAGTTCTTC; CDR3aa: CASSLRDRYNEQFF; j_gene: TRBJ2-1; v_gene: TRBV7-8; abundance: -; d_gene: TRBD1
CDR3nt: TGTGCCAGCAGGAGACAGGGGAATAGCAATCAGCCCCAGCATTTT; CDR3aa: CASRRQGNSNQPQHF; j_gene: TRBJ1-5; v_gene: TRBV6-1; abundance: -; d_gene: TRBD1
CDR3nt: TGCGCCAGCACGGACAGGCCAAGCTATGGCTACACCTTC; CDR3aa: CASTDRPSYGYTF; j_gene: TRBJ1-2; v_gene: TRBV10-2; abundance: few; d_gene: TRBD1
CDR3nt: TGTGCCAGCAGCTTAGGGTTAGCGATCGGGACTAGCACTAACAATGAGCAGTTCTTC; CDR3aa: CASSLGLAIGTSTNNEQFF; j_gene: TRBJ2-1; v_gene: TRBV11-2; abundance: -; d_gene: TRBD2
CDR3nt: TGCGCCAGCAGCTTGTCAGGGGCTGCGAACACTGAAGCTTTCTTT; CDR3aa: CASSLSGAANTEAFF; j_gene: TRBJ1-1; v_gene: TRBV5-1; abundance: -; d_gene: -
CDR3nt: TGTGCCAGCAGCCCTGGTAGACAGACTGAGCAGTTCTTC; CDR3aa: CASSPGRQTEQFF; j_gene: TRBJ2-1; v_gene: TRBV2; abundance: few; d_gene: -
CDR3nt: TGTGCCAGCAGGGCTGCAGGGAACATTCAGTACTTC; CDR3aa: CASRAAGNIQYF; j_gene: TRBJ2-4; v_gene: TRBV2; abundance: -; d_gene: -
CDR3nt: TGTGCCAGCAGCCCCGGAGGTGGCGGGGAGCTGTTTTTT; CDR3aa: CASSPGGGGELFF; j_gene: TRBJ2-2; v_gene: TRBV7-3; abundance: -; d_gene: -
CDR3nt: TGTGCCAGCAGTCGCCGGGCAGGGGAAAACCAGCCCCAGCATTTT; CDR3aa: CASSRRAGENQPQHF; j_gene: TRBJ1-5; v_gene: TRBV7-2; abundance: once; d_gene: -
CDR3nt: TGTGCCATCAGTCCCGGACAGGTGAACTATGGCTACACCTTC; CDR3aa: CAISPGQVNYGYTF; j_gene: TRBJ1-2; v_gene: TRBV10-3; abundance: -; d_gene: TRBD1
CDR3nt: TGTGCCAGCAGCCGAGGACAGAACACTGAAGCTTTCTTT; CDR3aa: CASSRGQNTEAFF; j_gene: TRBJ1-1; v_gene: TRBV14; abundance: -; d_gene: -
CDR3nt: TGTGCCAGCAGCCGTACAGGGGGCTCTGAAGCTTTCTTT; CDR3aa: CASSRTGGSEAFF; j_gene: TRBJ1-1; v_gene: TRBV7-9; abundance: -; d_gene: TRBD1
CDR3nt: TGTGCCACCAGCCTCCGGACTAGCGGGAGACGGGTGAACAATGAGCAGTTCTTC; CDR3aa: CATSLRTSGRRVNNEQFF; j_gene: TRBJ2-1; v_gene: TRBV15; abundance: -; d_gene: TRBD2
CDR3nt: TGTGCCAGTAAGGAGGGGCCCGGGGAGCTGTTTTTT; CDR3aa: CASKEGPGELFF; j_gene: TRBJ2-2; v_gene: TRBV19; abundance: -; d_gene: -
CDR3nt: TGTGCCAGCAGCTTATCCCGACTAGCGGGAGGGGGCACAGATACGCAGTATTTT; CDR3aa: CASSLSRLAGGGTDTQYF; j_gene: TRBJ2-3; v_gene: TRBV11-3; abundance: -; d_gene: TRBD2
CDR3nt: TGCGCCAGCAGCTTGTTGAGCGGGGAATACAATGAGCAGTTCTTC; CDR3aa: CASSLLSGEYNEQFF; j_gene: TRBJ2-1; v_gene: TRBV5-1; abundance: few; d_gene: TRBD2
CDR3nt: TGTGCCAGCAGCTCTTTCGACAGGGCCGGAACCTCCGGCAATGAGCAGTTCTTC; CDR3aa: CASSSFDRAGTSGNEQFF; j_gene: TRBJ2-1; v_gene: TRBV7-6; abundance: -; d_gene: TRBD1
CDR3nt: TGTGCCAGCACCCGGGAGGAGGGGCAGGGTCAGCCCCAGCATTTT; CDR3aa: CASTREEGQGQPQHF; j_gene: TRBJ1-5; v_gene: TRBV7-9; abundance: once; d_gene: -
CDR3nt: TGTGCCAGCAGACAGGGCCGGCTTGGGGAAAAACTGTTTTTT; CDR3aa: CASRQGRLGEKLFF; j_gene: TRBJ1-4; v_gene: TRBV6-5; abundance: -; d_gene: -
CDR3nt: TGTGCCAGCAGCCAAGATCCGGGCGGCGTGATAAGGAGGACTGAAGCTTTCTTT; CDR3aa: CASSQDPGGVIRRTEAFF; j_gene: TRBJ1-1; v_gene: TRBV4-2; abundance: -; d_gene: -
CDR3nt: TGTGCCAGCAGCTTGGTCTGGGAGGTCGTGGAGGGAAGGGAAAAACTGTTTTTT; CDR3aa: CASSLVWEVVEGREKLFF; j_gene: TRBJ1-4; v_gene: TRBV5-8; abundance: few; d_gene: -
CDR3nt: TGCGCCAGCAGCCTGCAGGGGCCCGATGAGCAGTTCTTC; CDR3aa: CASSLQGPDEQFF; j_gene: TRBJ2-1; v_gene: TRBV4-1; abundance: once; d_gene: -
CDR3nt: TGTGCCAGCAGCCCGCCTCTTCTAGGGGGCAATGAGCAGTTCTTC; CDR3aa: CASSPPLLGGNEQFF; j_gene: TRBJ2-1; v_gene: TRBV5-4; abundance: -; d_gene: -
CDR3nt: TGTGCCAGCAGCAAAGCGCGGACAGGGGAGAGCAATCAGCCCCAGCATTTT; CDR3aa: CASSKARTGESNQPQHF; j_gene: TRBJ1-5; v_gene: TRBV21-1; abundance: -; d_gene: -
CDR3nt: TGTGCCAGCAGCGCACAGGGGGTACCTAACACCGGGGAGCTGTTTTTT; CDR3aa: CASSAQGVPNTGELFF; j_gene: TRBJ2-2; v_gene: TRBV5-4; abundance: -; d_gene: TRBD1
CDR3nt: TGTGCCAGCAGAAGGGACAGGGGAGGAGAGACCCAGTACTTC; CDR3aa: CASRRDRGGETQYF; j_gene: TRBJ2-5; v_gene: TRBV6-5; abundance: few; d_gene: TRBD1
CDR3nt: TGTGCCAGCCGGCTTGTTTCTAGCTCCTACGAGCAGTACTTC; CDR3aa: CASRLVSSSYEQYF; j_gene: TRBJ2-7; v_gene: TRBV6-6; abundance: -; d_gene: -
CDR3nt: TGTGCCAGCAGCTTGAGCGGCCCAGATACGCAGTATTTT; CDR3aa: CASSLSGPDTQYF; j_gene: TRBJ2-3; v_gene: TRBV5-8; abundance: -; d_gene: -
CDR3nt: TGCGCCAGCAGCTTAGAACAGGGAGCCTATGGCTACACCTTC; CDR3aa: CASSLEQGAYGYTF; j_gene: TRBJ1-2; v_gene: TRBV5-1; abundance: -; d_gene: -
CDR3nt: TGTGCCAGCAGCTTTGGACTAGCCTCCTACAATGAGCAGTTCTTC; CDR3aa: CASSFGLASYNEQFF; j_gene: TRBJ2-1; v_gene: TRBV11-2; abundance: once; d_gene: TRBD2
CDR3nt: TGTGCCAGCAGTTTACACGATCTTCTGCGTGAAAAACTGTTTTTT; CDR3aa: CASSLHDLLREKLFF; j_gene: TRBJ1-4; v_gene: TRBV27; abundance: few; d_gene: -
CDR3nt: TGTGCCACCAGCAGAGATAAGTCCCAGGGGGCGGTCACTGAAGCTTTCTTT; CDR3aa: CATSRDKSQGAVTEAFF; j_gene: TRBJ1-1; v_gene: TRBV15; abundance: -; d_gene: TRBD1